The 21 T cell receptor beta chains in this list originate from one sample, sequenced in a study of cytomegalovirus exposure and HLA in healthy donors. In the PCR, 60 Vbeta and 13 Jbeta primers were used. Here immunoSEQ multiplex PCR was the method, and the copy in TCRdb shows in-frame clones only, minus some. The table has about 160,000 clones, 80% seen once. Source material: PBMCs. The receptors originated from a man between 18 and 35 years old in good health and CMV-seropositive.

V gene TRBV4-1 combines with J gene TRBJ2-7, with 8 bases fitting TRBD1. V lost 2 bases and J lost 6; bases outside the gene matches: 6. Germline loops: CDR1 MGHRA, CDR2 YSYEKL. This CDR3 contains 14 residues. CDR3 bases: TGCGCCAGCAGCCAACGACAGGGGACTGGCGAGCAGTACTTC. Residues: CASSQRQGTGEQYF.

This rearrangement joins TRBV2 to TRBJ2-7; D is unresolved. This CDR3 has 12 amino acids. V lost 7 bases to trimming and J lost 6 bases, with 13 bases between them. Germline V lookup: CDR1 SNHLY, CDR2 FYNNEI. CDR3 sequence reads: CASIGLSPEQYF. Here the CDR3 DNA reads TGTGCCAGCATCGGGTTGTCCCCCGAGCAGTACTTC.

V is TRBV9 and J is TRBJ2-2, with TRBD2 matching over 10 bases. The V and J ends lost 7 bases and 3 bases, in that order; junction bases with no gene match: 9. CDR3 length equals 16 residues. The germline gives CDR1 SGDLS, CDR2 YYNGEE. The CDR3 coding sequence is TGTGCCAGCGGCTTGGGGCTAGCGGGGGACACCGGGGAGCTGTTTTTT. This gives the protein CASGLGLAGDTGELFF.

The chain employs TRBV15 and TRBJ1-1; D remains ambiguous. V lost 4 bases to trimming and J lost 1 base, with 7 bases between them. This CDR3 is 13 amino acids long. Germline values: CDR1 LNHNV, CDR2 YYDKDF (reference sequence). The CDR3 nucleotides are TGTGCCACCAGCAAACGGGAGAACACTGAAGCTTTCTTT. It yields the protein CATSKRENTEAFF.

This chain uses TRBV18 with TRBJ1-2, with TRBD1 identical over 10 bases. This CDR3 region has 18 residues. Trimming took 2 bases from V and 2 from J; bases not matched to a gene: 11. The germline V gene has CDR1 KGHSH and CDR2 LQKENI. The CDR3: CASSPAALGQGGNYGYTF. The DNA for the CDR3 is TGTGCCAGCTCACCAGCAGCCCTTGGACAGGGGGGAAACTATGGCTACACCTTC. The full variable domain, with the rest looked up from reference TRBV18 and TRBJ1-2, is NAGVMQNPRHLVRRRGQEARLRCSPMKGHSHVYWYRQLPEEGLKFMVYLQKENIIDESGMPKERFSAEFPKEGPSILRIQQVVRGDSAAYFCASSPAALGQGGNYGYTFGSGTRLTVV.

This rearrangement joins TRBV6-5 to TRBJ1-1, with D possibly being TRBD1 (6 bases). This CDR3 region has 14 residues. Deletions cut 2 bases from V and 1 base from J, with 8 bases between. Germline V gene sequence: CDR1 MNHEY, CDR2 SVGAGI. CDR3 residues: CASSYLQGNTEAFF. In DNA, the CDR3 is TGTGCCAGCAGTTACCTACAGGGGAACACTGAAGCTTTCTTT.

V is TRBV5-6 and J is TRBJ1-5, with D tentatively TRBD1 (6 bases). CDR3 size: 14 residues. Germline CDR1 reads SGHDT; CDR2 reads YYEEEE. Trimming removed 5 bases at V and 5 bases at J, with 14 bases between. DNA for the CDR3: TGTGCCAGCAGTTTTGGGACACCCGATCAGCCCCAGCATTTT. This codes for CASSFGTPDQPQHF.

V usage is TRBV6-6 and J usage is TRBJ2-1, with a tentative D call TRBD2 (6 bases). Germline V gene data show CDR1 as MNHNY and CDR2 as SVGAGI (reference sequence). Trimming took 7 bases from V and 8 from J, leaving 15 bases between them. The CDR3 covers 13 residues. The CDR3 DNA sequence: TGTGCCAGCATTGGGGGGTCTCGAGATGAGCAGTTCTTC. The encoded protein is CASIGGSRDEQFF.

This clone was found a few times. V gene TRBV25-1 combines with J gene TRBJ2-5, with D possibly matching TRBD2 (6 bases). The CDR3 totals 15 residues. V lost 1 base to trimming and J lost 7 bases, with 16 bases between them. Germline V gives CDR1 MGHDK, CDR2 SYGVNS. Here the CDR3 DNA reads TGTGCCAGCAGTGAATCGGGGACTTTTATCGGGACCCAGTACTTC. It encodes CASSESGTFIGTQYF. Combining the CDR3 with reference TRBV25-1 and TRBJ2-5 gives the whole variable domain EADIYQTPRYLVIGTGKKITLECSQTMGHDKMYWYQQDPGMELHLIHYSYGVNSTEKGDLSSESTVSRIRTEHFPLTLESARPSHTSQYLCASSESGTFIGTQYFGPGTRLLVL.

The chain couples TRBV9 to TRBJ2-1, with TRBD2 matching over 9 bases. The CDR3 is 16 residues long. V was pared by 4 bases and J by 4 bases, with 9 bases of the junction left unmatched. Germline loops: CDR1 SGDLS, CDR2 YYNGEE. The CDR3 loop is CASSPQASGVYNEQFF. CDR3 bases: TGTGCCAGCAGCCCCCAGGCTAGCGGGGTTTACAATGAGCAGTTCTTC.

This clone came up a few times. This chain connects TRBV5-1 to TRBJ1-1, with D uncertain. The CDR3 loop spans 13 amino acids. Trimming stripped 2 bases from V and 0 bases from J, with 5 bases between. Per germline, CDR1 SGHRS and CDR2 YFSETQ. CDR3 nucleotides: TGCGCCAGCAGCTTTCAGGTGAACACTGAAGCTTTCTTT. Translated, it gives CASSFQVNTEAFF.

This rearrangement joins TRBV18 to TRBJ1-5, with D possibly matching TRBD1 (5 bases). CDR1 KGHSH and CDR2 LQKENI come from the germline V gene. V gave up 4 bases and J gave up 9 bases, with 16 bases separating them. The CDR3 is 14 residues long. CDR3 bases: TGTGCCAGCTCACTGGGGGACTCCGGGGTGCCCCAGCATTTT. This sequence encodes CASSLGDSGVPQHF.

The V gene is TRBV5-6, the J gene TRBJ1-5, with D possibly matching TRBD1 (5 bases). The CDR3 is made up of 15 amino acids. Between the trimmed V and J ends, which lost 1 base and 3 bases, there was a span of 11 bases. Germline CDR1 and CDR2: SGHDT and YYEEEE. The CDR3 is CASSLLGADNQPQHF. The CDR3 DNA follows: TGTGCCAGCAGCTTGTTAGGGGCGGACAATCAGCCCCAGCATTTT.

The rearrangement joins TRBV2 to TRBJ2-3; 8 bases map to TRBD1. The J segment lost 4 bases and the V segment lost 5 bases, leaving 5 bases of the junction unmatched. This CDR3 is 14 amino acids long. The V gene's germline CDR1 is SNHLY and CDR2 FYNNEI. The CDR3 region is CASSMRTGPDTQYF. Here the CDR3 DNA reads TGTGCCAGCAGTATGAGGACAGGGCCAGATACGCAGTATTTT.

This chain joins TRBV7-3 and TRBJ2-4; 8 positions agree with TRBD1. The CDR3 totals 15 residues. V shed 5 bases, J shed 10 bases, and the junction held 13 bases outside the gene matches. Germline CDR1 reads SGHTA; CDR2 reads FQGTGA. CDR3 residues: CASSPGQVGPAIQYF. In nucleotides, the CDR3 is TGTGCCAGCAGCCCGGGACAGGTGGGCCCCGCTATTCAGTACTTC.

The rearrangement links TRBV11-2 to TRBJ2-7, with 14 bases identical to TRBD2. Germline V CDR1 and CDR2: SGHAT, FQNNGV. This CDR3 comprises 16 residues. Trimming cost V 5 bases and J 4 bases; bases outside gene matches: 7. The chain's CDR3 is CASSRGLAGAEYEQYF. The CDR3 bases are TGTGCCAGCAGCCGGGGACTAGCGGGAGCGGAGTACGAGCAGTACTTC.

The genes are TRBV6-6 and TRBJ1-1; maybe TRBD1 (6 bases). Germline V gene data show CDR1 as MNHNY and CDR2 as SVGAGI (reference sequence). The CDR3 covers 13 residues. The V gene lost 2 bases and the J gene lost 6 bases, with 10 bases spanning the gap. The CDR3 sequence: CASSYPTGSEAFF. CDR3 DNA: TGTGCCAGCAGTTACCCCACAGGGTCTGAAGCTTTCTTT.

The rearrangement uses TRBV6-5 and TRBJ1-1; D is unresolved. The ends were cut back, 8 bases at V and 0 bases at J, with 13 bases in the middle. Germline-derived CDR1 and CDR2 are MNHEY and SVGAGI. The CDR3 loop spans 14 amino acids. CDR3 amino acids: CASFRTTLNTEAFF. The CDR3 DNA reads TGTGCCAGCTTTCGCACGACTCTGAACACTGAAGCTTTCTTT.

The V and J genes are TRBV9 and TRBJ2-1; D unresolved. V was shortened by 0 bases and J by 7 bases, with 8 bases between the two germline ends. Germline values: CDR1 SGDLS, CDR2 YYNGEE. The CDR3 spans 13 residues. DNA of the CDR3: TGTGCCAGCAGCGTAGACGTCCGGAATGAGCAGTTCTTC. As protein: CASSVDVRNEQFF.

This clone was seen more than once but under ten times. V and J are TRBV27 and TRBJ2-3, with D possibly matching TRBD2 (6 bases). The CDR3 totals 15 residues. V lost 2 bases, J lost 5 bases, and 14 bases lay in between. The germline gives CDR1 MNHEY, CDR2 SMNVEV (reference sequence). In DNA form, the CDR3 reads TGTGCCAGCAGTTTAGCGGGGCACGGACTAGATACGCAGTATTTT. It translates to CASSLAGHGLDTQYF.

This chain connects TRBV5-4 to TRBJ2-5; a possible D gene is TRBD1 (6 bases). The J call may be faulty, since TRBJ2-7 better matches the DNA end. The CDR3 spans 14 residues. CDR1 and CDR2 from the germline V gene are SGHNT and YYREEE (reference sequence). CDR3 nucleotide sequence: TGTGCCAGCAGCTCCGCACAGGGCTCCTACGAGCAGTACTTC. Translating gives CASSSAQGSYEQYF.